The following is a T cell receptor beta chain sequence with its context. The protocol was immunoSEQ multiplex PCR, while the TCRdb copy is restricted to in-frame clones and leaves out a portion. The sample has 70,000 to 95,000 clones, approximately 92% seen once. This sample is drawn from a study of technical replicates of blood from a handful of donors. Germline V lookup: CDR1 SGHDT, CDR2 YYEEEE. CDR3 length: 15 residues. Trimming removed 0 bases from V and 0 bases from J, with 7 bases in between. The material sequenced was T cells isolated from PBMCs. The sequence derives from a human donor in good health. Some clones in this sample may be carry-over from other donors' samples. The chain carries TRBV5-6 and TRBJ2-4; D gene ambiguous. CDR3 residues: CASSLVSLAKNIQYF. In DNA, the CDR3 is TGTGCCAGCAGCTTGGTGTCTCTAGCCAAAAACATTCAGTACTTC.